These T cell receptor beta chains were read from a single sample in a study of cytomegalovirus exposure and HLA in healthy donors. The table came from immunoSEQ multiplex PCR; TCRdb's copy has only in-frame clones and leaves some out. Of more than 100,000 clones listed, about three quarters are singletons. Sequenced sample: PBMCs. These TCRs come from a woman in her 30s in good health and CMV-seropositive. The CDR3 runs from the conserved cysteine through the conserved F or W. The D gene is left open where the match is weak. A row's size may be missing; if present it is once, few, many or a size class.

J gene	V gene	clone size	D gene	CDR3 protein	CDR3 DNA
TRBJ1-2	TRBV18	NA	TRBD1	CASSGQEGYTF	TGTGCCAGCTCCGGACAGGAAGGCTACACCTTC
TRBJ1-4	TRBV5-4	NA	TRBD1	CASSADRGEKLFF	TGTGCCAGCAGCGCAGACAGGGGTGAAAAACTGTTTTTT
TRBJ1-5	TRBV6-1	NA	NA	CASSVGHRGAGNQPQHF	TGTGCCAGCAGTGTGGGACACCGTGGGGCTGGCAATCAGCCCCAGCATTTT
TRBJ2-4	TRBV11-2	once	NA	CASSLEFGGLAKNIQYF	TGTGCCAGCAGCTTAGAGTTCGGGGGACTAGCCAAAAACATTCAGTACTTC
TRBJ1-4	TRBV10-1	few	TRBD1	CASSGGDPQGRREKLFF	TGCGCCAGCAGCGGGGGGGACCCACAGGGGCGGAGGGAAAAACTGTTTTTT
TRBJ1-6	TRBV19	NA	NA	CATKIDLRGSPLHF	TGTGCCACGAAGATAGATTTACGAGGGTCACCCCTCCACTTT
TRBJ2-1	TRBV4-2	few	NA	CASSQEQGIFTNEQFF	TGTGCCAGCAGCCAAGAACAGGGAATATTTACAAATGAGCAGTTCTTC
TRBJ1-1	TRBV30	NA	TRBD1	CAWGQGAGAFF	TGTGCCTGGGGACAGGGTGCTGGAGCTTTCTTT
TRBJ2-1	TRBV7-9	NA	TRBD1	CASSPPSRDRAYNEQFF	TGTGCCAGCAGCCCGCCCTCCCGGGACAGGGCCTACAATGAGCAGTTCTTC
TRBJ2-3	TRBV7-9	once	NA	CASSQFPSSEDF	TGTGCCAGCAGTCAATTCCCATCCTCGGAGGATTTT
TRBJ1-1	TRBV28	NA	NA	CASSYSGQMNTEAFF	TGTGCCAGCAGCTACTCTGGACAGATGAACACTGAAGCTTTCTTT
TRBJ2-7	TRBV6-1	NA	NA	CASSAGQLGQYEQYF	TGTGCCAGCAGTGCGGGGCAGCTAGGACAGTACGAGCAGTACTTC
TRBJ1-4	TRBV2	few	NA	CASSEARGNEKLFF	TGTGCCAGCAGTGAAGCGCGGGGTAATGAAAAACTGTTTTTT
TRBJ1-5	TRBV30	NA	TRBD1	CAWDGQANQPQHF	TGTGCCTGGGACGGACAGGCCAATCAGCCCCAGCATTTT
TRBJ2-3	TRBV10-2	NA	NA	CATALSGDTQYF	TGCGCCACCGCCTTATCGGGGGATACGCAGTATTTT
TRBJ1-1	TRBV10-3	once	TRBD1	CAIKRQGAKPGYTEAFF	TGTGCCATCAAGCGACAGGGGGCGAAACCCGGGTACACTGAAGCTTTCTTT
TRBJ2-1	TRBV7-9	NA	NA	CASRPVSSYNEQFF	TGTGCCAGCAGACCTGTTAGCTCCTACAATGAGCAGTTCTTC
TRBJ2-7	TRBV10-3	NA	TRBD1	CAIKGTGPPYEQYF	TGTGCCATCAAAGGGACAGGTCCCCCCTACGAGCAGTACTTC
TRBJ1-5	TRBV5-6	NA	TRBD1	CASSSAGTGNQPQHF	TGTGCCAGCAGCTCCGCCGGGACAGGGAATCAGCCCCAGCATTTT
TRBJ1-2	TRBV4-2	once	NA	CASSQLSGGYTF	TGTGCCAGCAGCCAACTCTCGGGTGGCTACACTTTC
TRBJ2-7	TRBV11-1	NA	TRBD1	CASSLRDSTYEQYF	TGTGCCAGCAGCCTACGGGACAGTACCTACGAGCAGTACTTC
TRBJ2-3	TRBV9	NA	TRBD1	CASSVGVGTGVADTQYF	TGTGCCAGCAGCGTAGGGGTGGGGACAGGGGTGGCAGATACGCAGTATTTT
TRBJ1-6	TRBV5-6	NA	NA	CASSSSFSVYNSPLHF	TGTGCCAGCAGCTCTTCCTTTTCGGTGTATAATTCACCCCTCCACTTT
TRBJ2-3	TRBV7-2	NA	TRBD2	CASSPGLAGGTDTQYF	TGTGCCAGCAGCCCGGGACTAGCGGGGGGCACAGATACGCAGTATTTT
TRBJ2-2	TRBV5-4	NA	NA	CASSLGAGAGTGELFF	TGTGCCAGCAGCTTGGGGGCAGGGGCGGGCACCGGGGAGCTGTTTTTT
TRBJ1-2	TRBV6-5	NA	NA	CASSYRDRLEGYTF	TGTGCCAGCAGTTACCGCGACAGGTTGGAGGGCTACACCTTC
TRBJ2-3	TRBV29-1	NA	TRBD1	CSVDYPGQGSSGAQYF	TGCAGCGTTGACTACCCGGGACAGGGCTCGTCGGGAGCGCAGTATTTT
TRBJ1-2	TRBV5-1	NA	NA	CASSSDGNYGYTF	TGCGCCAGCAGCTCCGACGGGAACTATGGCTACACCTTC
TRBJ2-5	TRBV4-2	NA	TRBD2	CASSQDQTSGDWGETQYF	TGTGCCAGCAGCCAGGATCAGACTAGCGGGGACTGGGGGGAGACCCAGTACTTC
TRBJ1-5	TRBV19	NA	NA	CASSIGHDGGQPQHF	TGTGCCAGTAGTATAGGACACGACGGGGGGCAGCCCCAGCATTTT
TRBJ2-7	TRBV27	NA	TRBD1	CASRNGQVQGEQYF	TGTGCCAGCAGGAATGGACAGGTCCAAGGGGAGCAGTACTTC
TRBJ1-1	TRBV6-6	few	TRBD1	CASSYPRQGARVEAFF	TGTGCCAGCAGTTACCCTCGACAGGGGGCGCGGGTAGAAGCTTTCTTT
TRBJ2-5	TRBV7-2	few	TRBD2	CASSYSGPETQYF	TGTGCCAGCAGCTATAGCGGGCCAGAGACCCAGTACTTC
TRBJ1-1	TRBV5-6	NA	NA	CASSLNRGTEAFF	TGTGCCAGCAGCCTCAACAGAGGGACTGAAGCTTTCTTT
TRBJ1-6	TRBV7-9	NA	TRBD1	CSSSPGQVGVSYNSPLHF	TGTTCCAGCAGCCCAGGACAGGTTGGGGTCTCCTATAATTCACCCCTCCACTTT
TRBJ2-5	TRBV7-2	NA	TRBD1	CASSTSGTGVQETQYF	TGTGCCAGCAGCACATCCGGGACAGGGGTACAAGAGACCCAGTACTTC
TRBJ2-3	TRBV28	NA	TRBD2	CASSFGRGVDTQYF	TGTGCCAGCAGTTTTGGGCGGGGGGTTGATACGCAGTATTTT
TRBJ2-7	TRBV7-9	NA	TRBD1	CASSPGGGGQGADEQYF	TGTGCCAGCAGCCCAGGAGGGGGGGGACAGGGGGCCGACGAGCAGTACTTC
TRBJ2-1	TRBV6-1	NA	TRBD1	CASRFRDRVRHEQFF	TGTGCCAGCAGATTCCGGGACAGGGTGCGTCATGAGCAGTTCTTC
TRBJ2-7	TRBV4-3	NA	NA	CASSLPGLSYEQYF	TGCGCCAGCAGCCTGCCAGGGCTCTCCTACGAGCAGTACTTC
TRBJ2-1	TRBV7-7	NA	NA	CASSPRSGTYNEQFF	TGTGCCAGCAGCCCACGTAGCGGCACCTACAATGAGCAGTTCTTC
TRBJ2-3	TRBV6-1	NA	TRBD2	CASSVALAGTTDTQYF	TGTGCCAGCAGTGTGGCGCTAGCGGGGACCACAGATACGCAGTATTTT
TRBJ2-5	TRBV7-3	NA	TRBD2	CASSASGGLGETQYF	TGTGCCAGCAGCGCTAGCGGGGGATTGGGGGAGACCCAGTACTTC
TRBJ1-4	TRBV6-6	NA	NA	CASSHRLAKGEKLFF	TGTGCCAGCAGCCACCGTCTGGCTAAGGGGGAAAAACTGTTTTTT
TRBJ2-1	TRBV15	NA	TRBD1	CATSGPRDSPSPQFF	TGTGCCACCAGCGGACCCCGGGACAGTCCCTCCCCCCAGTTCTTC
TRBJ1-2	TRBV7-9	NA	NA	CASSLSWGGGTNYGYTF	TGTGCCAGCAGCCTCAGCTGGGGAGGTGGCACTAACTATGGCTACACCTTC
TRBJ2-1	TRBV5-1	NA	TRBD2	CVTASTSGASNEQFF	TGCGTGACAGCATCGACTAGCGGGGCCTCAAATGAGCAGTTCTTC
TRBJ1-5	TRBV5-1	NA	TRBD1	CASSPGTGPNQPQHF	TGCGCCAGCAGTCCCGGGACAGGCCCCAATCAGCCCCAGCATTTT
TRBJ1-1	TRBV6-1	few	TRBD1	CASSGDRDTEAFF	TGTGCCAGCAGTGGAGACAGGGATACTGAAGCTTTCTTT
TRBJ2-7	TRBV5-6	NA	TRBD2	CASRFGLARGEQYF	TGTGCCAGCAGATTCGGACTAGCGAGGGGCGAGCAGTACTTC
TRBJ1-2	TRBV28	NA	TRBD1	CASRNGQGSYGYTF	TGTGCCAGCAGGAATGGACAGGGCTCATATGGCTACACCTTC
TRBJ2-3	TRBV5-5	NA	NA	CASSFGGSGTDTQYF	TGTGCCAGCAGCTTCGGAGGGAGTGGCACAGATACGCAGTATTTT
TRBJ1-6	TRBV5-1	NA	NA	CASSPREGTYNSPLHF	TGCGCCAGCAGCCCCAGGGAGGGCACCTATAATTCACCCCTCCACTTT
TRBJ2-3	TRBV9	NA	TRBD1	CASSVASGQDGADTQYF	TGTGCCAGCAGCGTAGCTTCCGGACAGGATGGGGCAGATACGCAGTATTTT
TRBJ2-3	TRBV19	NA	NA	CASTRRGDTQYF	TGTGCCAGTACTCGCCGAGGGGATACGCAGTATTTT
TRBJ2-1	TRBV18	NA	NA	CASSPPEGNEQFF	TGTGCCAGCTCACCACCGGAGGGTAATGAGCAGTTCTTC
TRBJ2-1	TRBV4-2	once	NA	CASSQQGFTYNEQFF	TGTGCCAGCAGCCAGCAGGGGTTTACCTACAATGAGCAGTTCTTC